This TCR beta chain was retrieved from a study of blood T cell repertoires in COVID-19. The V gene lost 2 bases and the J gene lost 5 bases, with 7 bases spanning the gap. Germline V CDR1 and CDR2: MNHEY, SVGAGI. CDR3 length equals 13 residues. Profiled with immunoSEQ multiplex PCR; TCRdb holds only in-frame clones, not every one. The data hold more than 90,000 clones, with 55% to 80% observed a single time. Material for sequencing was peripheral blood. The source of this sequence is a woman aged 60 to 75 in a cohort sampled during active or convalescent COVID-19. The rearrangement joins TRBV6-5 to TRBJ1-5; unclear D gene. Here the CDR3 reads CASSYAGYQPQHF. The CDR3 coding sequence is TGTGCCAGCAGTTACGCGGGGTATCAGCCCCAGCATTTT.